The 11 T cell receptor beta chains listed next were all sequenced from one sample in a study of CD8 T cells in ankylosing spondylitis. Study observations and caveats: A TCR beta motif made of fewer than ten highly homologous variants seemed typical of ankylosing spondylitis blood.

A single record per CDR3 protein comes from TCRdb applying MiXCR to the 5' RACE reads. The repertoire holds more than 100,000 distinct CDR3 sequences, with under 20% as singletons. For these TCRs, the target antigens are not known. Sample: blood, either unsorted or a sorted T cell fraction (not recorded which). These receptor sequences come from a male donor with ankylosing spondylitis.

This clonotype appeared many times. V and J are TRBV29-1 and TRBJ2-7, with D tentatively TRBD1 (6 bases). Trimming removed 0 bases at V and 1 base at J, with 13 bases between. Germline V gene lookup returns CDR1 SQVTM and CDR2 ANQGSEA. This CDR3 region has 15 residues. As DNA, the CDR3 is TGCAGCGTTGAAGAGGCAGGGGCGAAATCCTACGAGCAGTACTTC. This sequence encodes CSVEEAGAKSYEQYF.

This clonotype has more than one count but fewer than ten. The chain has TRBV7-8 and TRBJ2-1; 8 nucleotides match TRBD2. The CDR3 totals 16 residues. The germline gives CDR1 SGHVS, CDR2 FQNEAQ. V trimming: 5 bases; J trimming: 7 bases; junction bases outside the gene matches: 13. For the CDR3, the DNA is TGTGCCAGCAGCCCCTGGGGGGGACTAGTTTCAAATGAGCAGTTCTTC. Its protein is CASSPWGGLVSNEQFF.

CDR3 DNA: TGTGCCAGCAGAAGGAGGGCTTATAGCAATCAGCCCCAGCATTTT. Its translation: CASRRRAYSNQPQHF. The rearrangement joins TRBV28 to TRBJ1-5, with D unclear. Per the germline V gene, CDR1 is MDHEN and CDR2 is SYDVKM. Trimming left V 6 bases short and J 0 bases short, with 12 bases between. This CDR3 is built from 15 residues.

The rearrangement links TRBV12-5 to TRBJ2-1; D may be TRBD2 (5 bases). Trimming took off 5 bases at V and 8 bases at J, with 13 bases between the two ends. Germline assignment: CDR1 LGHNT and CDR2 FRNRAP. The CDR3 is made up of 13 amino acids. The CDR3 spells CASGVGVYYEQFF. DNA of the CDR3: TGTGCTAGTGGTGTGGGAGTTTACTATGAGCAGTTCTTC.

This clonotype showed up many times. This chain uses TRBV4-3 with TRBJ1-1, with 7 positions matching TRBD1. There are 13 residues in the CDR3. From germline, CDR1 is LGHNA and CDR2 YSLEER. V was clipped by 3 bases and J by 6 bases; unmatched bases: 4. CDR3 nucleotide sequence: TGCGCCAGCAGCCAGTATCAGGGGGCTGAAGCTTTCTTT. It yields the protein CASSQYQGAEAFF.

The chain links TRBV30 to TRBJ2-1; 7 nucleotides line up with TRBD2. Germline values: CDR1 GTSNPN, CDR2 SVGIG (reference sequence). This CDR3 has 15 amino acids. The V segment lost 0 bases and the J segment 8 bases; nucleotides outside the gene matches: 10. CDR3: CAWSVSSSAGHEQFF. CDR3 coding DNA: TGTGCCTGGAGTGTAAGCTCTTCAGCGGGGCATGAGCAGTTCTTC. The entire variable domain, with the rest obtained from reference TRBV30 and TRBJ2-1, is as follows: SQTIHQWPATLVQPVGSPLSLECTVEGTSNPNLYWYRQAAGRGLQLLFYSVGIGQISSEVPQNLSASRPQDRQFILSSKKLLLSDSGFYLCAWSVSSSAGHEQFFGPGTRLTVL.

The V gene is TRBV12-3 or TRBV12-4, the J gene TRBJ2-3; TRBD2 matches at 8 bases. V lost 6 bases and J lost 0; bases outside the gene matches: 8. The CDR3 runs to 16 residues. CDR3 in DNA: TGTGCCAGCAGCCAGTTAGCGGGGTCGAGCACAGATACGCAGTATTTT. Its translation is CASSQLAGSSTDTQYF.

This clonotype was observed a handful of times. V gene TRBV7-9 combines with J gene TRBJ2-2, with D perhaps TRBD1 (5 bases). Germline assignment: CDR1 SEHNR and CDR2 FQNEAQ (reference sequence). Trimming stripped 7 bases from V and 6 bases from J, with 15 bases between. The CDR3 has 14 amino acids. The CDR3 DNA reads TGTGCCAGCACCCCTCCCCGACAGCCCGGGGAGCTGTTTTTT. Protein sequence: CASTPPRQPGELFF.

The chain couples TRBV12-1 to TRBJ2-7; TRBD2 is the table's D call, not checked against the DNA. TRBV12-1 is a known pseudogene. This CDR3 comprises 17 residues. The CDR3 DNA sequence: TGTGCCAGCAGCTTTCTACTAGCGGGGGACTCCTCCTACGAGCAGTACTTC. It encodes CASSFLLAGDSSYEQYF.

The chain is built from TRBV7-3 and TRBJ2-3, with TRBD1 as a possible D gene (6 bases). Germline CDR1 reads SGHTA; CDR2 reads FQGTGA. The length of the CDR3 is 16 residues. V lost 5 bases and J 1 base, leaving 16 bases between the germline ends. CDR3 nucleotides: TGTGCCAGCAGCCAAACGGCAGGGGTGGGCACAGATACGCAGTATTTT. Amino acid sequence: CASSQTAGVGTDTQYF.

The chain combines TRBV4-3 with TRBJ2-7, with D possibly TRBD1 on 6 matching bases. CDR1 is LGHNA, CDR2 YSLEER, per germline. V was pared by 4 bases and J by 1 base, with 11 bases between. The CDR3 consists of 14 residues. The CDR3 sequence is CASSLGAESYEQYF. The CDR3 region has the DNA TGCGCCAGCAGCCTGGGGGCGGAATCCTACGAGCAGTACTTC.